This T cell receptor beta chain is drawn from a study of T cell responses to AZD1222 COVID-19 vaccine. Study background: Pooled in the analysis were second doses at about 4 or about 12 weeks. The study, taken as a whole, reports: Repertoires were obtained only post-peak T cell response. A reported finding is that nearly half of spike-specific TCRs target unmutated variant regions. Clonal diversity was possibly underestimated, and the donors were mostly white British, with more females.

Assay: immunoSEQ multiplex PCR; the TCRdb copy retains only in-frame clones and omits some. This table has more than 110,000 clones, about 90% appearing once. Germline loops: CDR1 KGHSH, CDR2 LQKENI. The CDR3 loop spans 14 amino acids. The V end was cut by 3 bases, the J end by 8 bases, with 14 bases between. Concerning this clone itself: Its antigen is currently unknown.

The V gene is TRBV18, the J gene TRBJ2-4; TRBD2 might be the D (5 bases). This receptor was taken from an adult in good health. The source material was peripheral blood, sampled on day 0 of AZD1222 vaccination. The CDR3 DNA reads TGTGCCAGCTCACCTCTTGCCGGGGTGGACATTCAGTACTTC. Protein: CASSPLAGVDIQYF.